Shown below are 23 T cell receptor beta chains from a single sample sequenced in a study of T-cell memory formation after mild COVID-19. TCRdb called the 5' RACE reads again in MiXCR, with one record for every CDR3 protein. The sample shows 100,000 to 130,000 distinct CDR3 sequences, 15% to 20% of them seen only once. Sequenced: PBMCs or a T cell subset sorted from them (not recorded which). The source of these receptors is a man in his late teens or twenties who had mild COVID-19 (a few samples of this study predate the infection). Cell type and time point are not known.

In this sample, this clonotype turned up a few times. This chain connects TRBV6-6 to TRBJ1-3; 7 nucleotides align to TRBD1. J lost 8 bases, V lost 6 bases, and 4 bases had no gene match. The germline CDR1 and CDR2 sequences are MNHNY and SVGAGI (reference sequence). The CDR3 spans 12 residues. The CDR3 DNA reads TGTGCCAGCAGCCCAGGGGGAGACACCATATATTTT. It is translated as CASSPGGDTIYF.

This rearrangement joins TRBV7-6 to TRBJ2-5; a possible D gene is TRBD1 (5 bases). The germline V and J ends were trimmed by 4 bases and 2 bases, with 17 bases remaining between them. Germline-derived CDR1 and CDR2 are SGHVS and FNYEAQ. The CDR3 totals 16 residues. The CDR3 nucleotides read TGTGCCAGCAGCTCCCGGATCTGGGGCACACAAGAGACCCAGTACTTC. This translates into CASSSRIWGTQETQYF.

This chain links TRBV24-1 with TRBJ2-5; the D gene is possibly TRBD2 (6 bases). Germline assignment: CDR1 KGHDR and CDR2 SFDVKD. The CDR3 length is 13 residues. The V end was cut by 5 bases, the J end by 4 bases, with 10 bases between. The CDR3 DNA reads as TGTGCCACCAGTGTTTCCGGGGGAGAGACCCAGTACTTC. Protein product: CATSVSGGETQYF.

The genes are TRBV5-1 and TRBJ2-3; D unclear. The V end lost 0 bases, the J end lost 2 bases, and 7 bases lay between the germline ends. Germline V CDR1 and CDR2: SGHRS, YFSETQ. The CDR3 extends over 14 amino acids. CDR3 nucleotides: TGCGCCAGCAGCTTGGGTAGATACACAGATACGCAGTATTTT. This sequence encodes CASSLGRYTDTQYF. The variable domain in full, completed from reference TRBV5-1 and TRBJ2-3, reads KAGVTQTPRYLIKTRGQQVTLSCSPISGHRSVSWYQQTPGQGLQFLFEYFSETQRNKGNFPGRFSGRQFSNSRSEMNVSTLELGDSALYLCASSLGRYTDTQYFGPGTRLTVL.

This clonotype was observed at least ten times. The rearrangement links TRBV12-3 or TRBV12-4 to TRBJ2-3; D possibly corresponds to TRBD2 (7 bases). There are 15 residues in the CDR3. Trimming pared 1 base from V and 1 base from J, leaving 9 bases between. The CDR3 bases are TGTGCCAGCAGTTTAGAGGGGGGGCGCACAGATACGCAGTATTTT. It is translated as CASSLEGGRTDTQYF.

This clonotype has a handful of counts. The J gene is TRBJ2-5, the V gene TRBV7-3; TRBD1 agrees at 9 bases. CDR1 is SGHTA and CDR2 is FQGTGA in the germline V gene. This CDR3 has 15 amino acids. V gave up 5 bases and J gave up 4 bases; unmatched junction bases: 8. The CDR3: CASSLTGGWGETQYF. CDR3 bases: TGTGCCAGCAGCCTGACAGGGGGATGGGGAGAGACCCAGTACTTC.

V and J are TRBV6-5 and TRBJ2-2; D is unclear. The CDR3 sequence is 14 residues long. The V and J ends lost 2 bases and 5 bases respectively, with 9 bases between them. The V gene's germline CDR1 is MNHEY and CDR2 SVGAGI. CDR3 sequence: CASSYVMNTGELFF. For the CDR3, the DNA is TGTGCCAGCAGTTACGTCATGAATACCGGGGAGCTGTTTTTT.

This chain connects TRBV29-1 to TRBJ2-4, with TRBD1 identical over 11 bases. This CDR3 is built from 15 residues. The J segment lost 7 bases and the V segment lost 2 bases, leaving 7 bases of the junction unmatched. Germline CDR1 reads SQVTM; CDR2 reads ANQGSEA. The CDR3 here is CSVEWGQGGLNIQYF. In nucleotides, the CDR3 is TGCAGCGTTGAATGGGGACAGGGGGGACTGAACATTCAGTACTTC.

This clonotype was counted between two and nine times. The chain uses TRBV6-1 and TRBJ1-3, with no clear D. Trimming removed 0 bases at V and 0 bases at J, with 12 bases between. This CDR3 region has 17 residues. Germline CDR1 and CDR2: MNHNS and SASEGT. The CDR3 DNA reads TGTGCCAGCAGTGAAGCATGGGCCAGGCTCTCTGGAAACACCATATATTTT. This codes for CASSEAWARLSGNTIYF.

This clonotype was seen a handful of times. The chain links TRBV9 to TRBJ1-2; weak D call: TRBD1 (5 bases). The CDR3 extends over 12 amino acids. CDR1 SGDLS and CDR2 YYNGEE come from the germline V gene. V gave up 3 bases and J gave up 5 bases, with 8 bases separating them. CDR3 in amino acids: CASSAGAYGYTF. The CDR3 DNA follows: TGTGCCAGCAGCGCCGGGGCGTATGGCTACACCTTC.

The chain combines TRBV5-1 with TRBJ2-5; 9 nucleotides match TRBD1. The CDR3 has 14 residues. Germline V gene lookup returns CDR1 SGHRS and CDR2 YFSETQ. V was pared by 3 bases and J by 2 bases, with 2 bases of the junction left unmatched. CDR3 in amino acids: CASSSGQGQETQYF. In DNA form, the CDR3 reads TGCGCCAGCAGCTCGGGACAGGGACAAGAGACCCAGTACTTC.

The table lists this clonotype with many counts. V usage is TRBV5-5 and J usage is TRBJ2-7; unclear D gene. Trimming took 1 base from V and 4 from J, leaving 6 bases between them. The V gene's germline CDR1 is SGHKS and CDR2 YYEKEE (reference sequence). CDR3 length equals 12 residues. This CDR3 is CASSLSFYEQYV. The CDR3 nucleotides read TGTGCCAGCAGCTTGTCTTTTTACGAGCAGTACGTC.

The chain recombines TRBV20-1 with TRBJ2-2; D tentatively fits TRBD1 or TRBD2 (6 bases each). CDR3 length equals 15 residues. The V gene's germline CDR1 is DFQATT and CDR2 SNEGSKA (reference sequence). V lost 3 bases and J lost 4, with 15 bases in between. The CDR3 sequence is CSARPPGGSTGELFF. CDR3 DNA sequence: TGCAGTGCTAGGCCCCCCGGGGGCAGCACCGGGGAGCTGTTTTTT.

This clonotype was picked up one time. The junction departs from the called germline gene at one end, perhaps through a read error. The V and J genes are TRBV7-9 and TRBJ1-4; D ambiguous. This CDR3 has 14 amino acids. From germline, CDR1 is SEHNR and CDR2 FQNEAQ (reference sequence). The CDR3 DNA reads TGTGCCAGCAGCTCTCAGTCAACTAGTGAAAAACTGTTTTTT. Translation gives CASSSQSTSEKLFF.

The chain uses TRBV20-1 and TRBJ2-5; no reliable D call. CDR3 size: 12 residues. Germline loops: CDR1 DFQATT, CDR2 SNEGSKA (reference sequence). Trimming removed 3 bases at V and 5 bases at J, with 10 bases between. CDR3 region: CSASRSRETQYF. CDR3 in DNA: TGCAGTGCTAGTCGCTCGAGGGAGACCCAGTACTTC.

This clonotype was detected only a few times. This chain uses TRBV5-1 with TRBJ2-2; either TRBD1 or TRBD2 may fit D (5 bases each). This CDR3 is built from 16 residues. V was pared by 4 bases and J by 2 bases, with 15 bases between. Germline assignment: CDR1 SGHRS and CDR2 YFSETQ. In nucleotides, the CDR3 is TGCGCCAGCAGCCGTATCGGGGCCGATAACACCGGGGAGCTGTTTTTT. Translation gives CASSRIGADNTGELFF. Filled out from reference TRBV5-1 and TRBJ2-2, the complete variable domain reads KAGVTQTPRYLIKTRGQQVTLSCSPISGHRSVSWYQQTPGQGLQFLFEYFSETQRNKGNFPGRFSGRQFSNSRSEMNVSTLELGDSALYLCASSRIGADNTGELFFGEGSRLTVL.

The chain employs TRBV12-3 or TRBV12-4 and TRBJ1-2, with 9 bases matching TRBD1. This CDR3 is 14 amino acids long. Trimming removed 4 bases from V and 8 bases from J; junction bases left unmatched: 8. CDR3 in DNA: TGTGCCAGCAGTTCCGGGGACAGGGAAAGAGGCTACACCTTC. It specifies CASSSGDRERGYTF.

V and J are TRBV24-1 and TRBJ2-3, with no clear D. Germline CDR1 is KGHDR and CDR2 is SFDVKD. The CDR3 is made up of 14 amino acids. With 3 bases removed from V and 6 bases from J, the gap between germline ends came to 12 bases. CDR3 in amino acids: CATSDLSQGDTQYF. The CDR3 region has the DNA TGTGCCACCAGTGATCTAAGCCAAGGGGATACGCAGTATTTT.

This clonotype was detected only once. The chain has TRBV29-1 and TRBJ1-2; D is unresolved. Germline CDR1 SQVTM, CDR2 ANQGSEA. The CDR3 is 12 residues long. V dropped 2 bases and J dropped 2 bases, with 6 bases sitting between them. As DNA, the CDR3 is TGCAGCGTTGAAAGCCAGAACTATGGCTACACCTTC. Protein: CSVESQNYGYTF. The full variable domain, rest sourced from reference TRBV29-1 and TRBJ1-2, is SAVISQKPSRDICQRGTSLTIQCQVDSQVTMMFWYRQQPGQSLTLIATANQGSEATYESGFVIDKFPISRPNLTFSTLTVSNMSPEDSSIYLCSVESQNYGYTFGSGTRLTVV.

Worth noting for this clonotype: The germline gene is not matched at one end of the junction; a read error may be the cause. The rearrangement joins TRBV5-1 to TRBJ2-7, with 9 bases aligning to TRBD1. The CDR3 is 11 amino acids. Germline values: CDR1 SGHRS, CDR2 YFSETQ. The CDR3 DNA reads as TGCGCCAGCACGTTTTGGGACAGGGCGCCTTTC. Protein sequence: CASTFWDRAPF.

This clonotype has ten or more counts. The V call is TRBV5-1, the J call TRBJ1-1; a possible D gene is TRBD1 (5 bases). The CDR3 sequence is 13 residues long. The V gene lost 0 bases and the J gene lost 6 bases, with 9 bases spanning the gap. Germline lookup yields CDR1 SGHRS and CDR2 YFSETQ. The CDR3 loop reads CASSLGRDAEAFF. For the CDR3, the DNA is TGCGCCAGCAGCTTGGGCAGGGATGCTGAAGCTTTCTTT. The variable domain in full, completed from reference TRBV5-1 and TRBJ1-1, reads KAGVTQTPRYLIKTRGQQVTLSCSPISGHRSVSWYQQTPGQGLQFLFEYFSETQRNKGNFPGRFSGRQFSNSRSEMNVSTLELGDSALYLCASSLGRDAEAFFGQGTRLTVV.

CDR3 nucleotide sequence: TGTGCCAGCAGTTTGACAGCGACAGGCTACACCTTC. Its protein is CASSLTATGYTF. The rearrangement joins TRBV6-1 to TRBJ1-2; possibly TRBD1 for D (5 bases). The CDR3 spans 12 residues. The V end was cut by 5 bases, the J end by 8 bases, with 12 bases between. Germline lookup yields CDR1 MNHNS and CDR2 SASEGT.

There are a few counts of this clonotype. The V gene is TRBV3-1, the J gene TRBJ2-6; no clear D. CDR3 length: 14 residues. V was shortened by 2 bases and J by 2 bases, with 4 bases between the two germline ends. Germline CDR1 LGHDT, CDR2 YNNKEL (reference sequence). The CDR3 loop is CASSQQTGANVLTF. The DNA of the CDR3 is TGTGCCAGCAGCCAACAGACTGGGGCCAACGTCCTGACTTTC.